This record covers a single TCR beta chain. Its antigen remains unidentified. Germline-derived CDR1 and CDR2 are SGHDT and YYEEEE. CDR3 length: 14 residues. The trim removed 3 bases at V and 6 bases at J, leaving 9 bases unmatched. Sequencing used immunoSEQ multiplex PCR; TCRdb keeps in-frame clones, though not all of them. The sample holds some 2.1 million clones, about 95% seen once. The sample belongs to a study of shared clonotypes between healthy human individuals. Findings of the study overall: Rarefaction gave evidence that sorted-subset sequencing remained incomplete despite large depth.

The sequenced sample consisted of naive CD4+ T cells sorted from blood. Subset described: CD45RA+ positively selected. This TCR came from a man aged 18 to 30 in good health. V gene TRBV5-6 combines with J gene TRBJ2-7, with 7 nucleotides matching TRBD1. The CDR3 loop is CASSYNTGEREQYF. The CDR3 DNA follows: TGTGCCAGCAGCTACAACACAGGGGAGCGCGAGCAGTACTTC.